The clone carrying this T cell receptor beta chain was counted a few times. Its antigen is not identified. For the second PCR, which ran for about 7 to 11 cycles, a sample-barcoded 5' primer and a J-beta primer mix were used. The authors tagged each cDNA molecule using a template-switch adaptor with 12 random nucleotides. TCRdb passed the 5' RACE reads through MiXCR, listing each CDR3 protein once. Of over 600,000 distinct CDR3 sequences detected, 40% to 45% appear once; the ten largest clones hold roughly 30%. This sample stems from a study of blood T cells in healthy people across ages. Germline V CDR1 and CDR2: KGHDR, SFDVKD. This CDR3 region has 15 residues. Deletions cut 2 bases from V and 4 bases from J, with 13 bases between. Study-wide results and limits: Leaving the PBMCs unsorted stopped any conclusive comparison of naive versus antigen-experienced cells.

Each sample had at least 6 million PBMCs isolated. The sample consisted of blood. This clonotype was obtained from an older man in good health. This chain uses TRBV24-1 with TRBJ2-5, with no clear D. The CDR3 coding sequence is TGTGCCACCAGTGATTCAGGTGGTGGATCAGAGACCCAGTACTTC. As protein: CATSDSGGGSETQYF.